This TCR beta chain derives from a study of T cells in Graves' hyperthyroidism and ophthalmopathy. Whole-study findings and limits: Most clonotypes expanded in thyroid above 0.001 were likewise present in blood.

Germline V CDR1 and CDR2: SGHRS, YFSETQ. V shed 4 bases, J shed 7 bases, and the junction held 7 bases outside the gene matches. The length of the CDR3 is 14 residues. Researchers amplified the TCR beta CDR3 regions from RNA transcripts. A first-round RT-PCR of the TCR CDR3 used the HTBI primer set. TCRdb used MiXCR to reprocess the multiplex PCR reads, holding one entry per CDR3 protein. The data contain roughly 400,000 distinct CDR3 sequences, around 15% of them seen just once; the ten biggest clones take up around 30%. The diagnostic basis comprised clinical symptoms, serum thyroxine and TRAb, thyroid ultrasound and orbital computed tomography. Comment on this clonotype: Antigen: not known.

Sample: blood. The J gene is TRBJ2-5, the V gene TRBV5-1; 10 bases fit TRBD2. The source is a man aged 45-60 years with Graves' ophthalmopathy. As DNA, the CDR3 is TGCGCCAGCAGCGGGCTAGCGGGAGAAGGGACCCAGTACTTC. Amino acid sequence: CASSGLAGEGTQYF. The whole variable domain, remainder taken from reference TRBV5-1 and TRBJ2-5, is KAGVTQTPRYLIKTRGQQVTLSCSPISGHRSVSWYQQTPGQGLQFLFEYFSETQRNKGNFPGRFSGRQFSNSRSEMNVSTLELGDSALYLCASSGLAGEGTQYFGPGTRLLVL.